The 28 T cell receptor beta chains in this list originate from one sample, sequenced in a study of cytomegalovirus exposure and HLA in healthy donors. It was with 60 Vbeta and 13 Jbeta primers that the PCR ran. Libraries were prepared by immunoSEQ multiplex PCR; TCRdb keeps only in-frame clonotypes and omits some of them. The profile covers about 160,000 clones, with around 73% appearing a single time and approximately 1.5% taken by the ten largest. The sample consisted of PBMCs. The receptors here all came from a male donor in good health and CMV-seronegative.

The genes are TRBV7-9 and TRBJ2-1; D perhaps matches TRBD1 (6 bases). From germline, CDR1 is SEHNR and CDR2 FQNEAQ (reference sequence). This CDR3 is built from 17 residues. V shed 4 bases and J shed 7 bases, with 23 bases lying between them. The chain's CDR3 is CASSSPKSGGAGNEQFF. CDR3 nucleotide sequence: TGTGCCAGCAGCTCGCCAAAGAGTGGGGGCGCCGGGAATGAGCAGTTCTTC.

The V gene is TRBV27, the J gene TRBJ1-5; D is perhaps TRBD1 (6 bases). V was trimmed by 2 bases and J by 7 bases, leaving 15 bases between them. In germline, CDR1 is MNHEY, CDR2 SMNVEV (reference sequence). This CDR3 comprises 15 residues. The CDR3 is CASSLMGASGQPQHF. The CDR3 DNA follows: TGTGCCAGCAGTTTAATGGGGGCTTCGGGGCAGCCCCAGCATTTT.

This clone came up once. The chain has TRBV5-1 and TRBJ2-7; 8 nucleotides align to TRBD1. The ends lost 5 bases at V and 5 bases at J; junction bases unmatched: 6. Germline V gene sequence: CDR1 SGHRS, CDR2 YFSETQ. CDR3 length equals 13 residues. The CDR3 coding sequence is TGCGCCAGCAGACCCGGACAGGGCCACGAGCAGTACTTC. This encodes CASRPGQGHEQYF.

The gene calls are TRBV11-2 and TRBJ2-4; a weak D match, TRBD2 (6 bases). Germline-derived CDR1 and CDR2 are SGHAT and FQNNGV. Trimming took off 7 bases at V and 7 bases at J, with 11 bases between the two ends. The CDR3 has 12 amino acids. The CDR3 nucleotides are TGTGCCAGCACCCCCGGGGGTAACATTCAGTACTTC. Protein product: CASTPGGNIQYF. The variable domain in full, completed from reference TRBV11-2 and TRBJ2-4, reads EAGVAQSPRYKIIEKRQSVAFWCNPISGHATLYWYQQILGQGPKLLIQFQNNGVVDDSQLPKDRFSAERLKGVDSTLKIQPAKLEDSAVYLCASTPGGNIQYFGAGTRLSVL.

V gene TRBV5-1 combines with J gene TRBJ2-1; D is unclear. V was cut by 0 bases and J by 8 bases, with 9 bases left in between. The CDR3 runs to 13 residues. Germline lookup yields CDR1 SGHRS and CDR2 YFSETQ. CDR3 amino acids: CASSLVLGYEQFF. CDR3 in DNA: TGCGCCAGCAGCTTGGTACTGGGCTATGAGCAGTTCTTC.

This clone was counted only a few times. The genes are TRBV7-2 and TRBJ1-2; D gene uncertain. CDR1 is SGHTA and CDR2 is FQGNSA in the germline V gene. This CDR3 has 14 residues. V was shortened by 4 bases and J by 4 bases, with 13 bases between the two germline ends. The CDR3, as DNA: TGTGCCAGCAGCTACGACGGGGTTTCCTATGGCTACACCTTC. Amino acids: CASSYDGVSYGYTF.

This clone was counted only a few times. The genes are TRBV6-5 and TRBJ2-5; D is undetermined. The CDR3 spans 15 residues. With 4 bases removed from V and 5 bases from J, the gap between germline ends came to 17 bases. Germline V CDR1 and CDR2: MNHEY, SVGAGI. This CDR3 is CASSSVPAPAETQYF. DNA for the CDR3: TGTGCCAGCAGTTCCGTTCCGGCCCCAGCGGAGACCCAGTACTTC.

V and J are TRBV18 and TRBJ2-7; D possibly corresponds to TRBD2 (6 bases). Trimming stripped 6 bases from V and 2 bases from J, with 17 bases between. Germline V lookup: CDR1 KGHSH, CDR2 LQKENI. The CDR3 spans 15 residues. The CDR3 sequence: CASSPAEGITYEQYF. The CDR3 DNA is TGTGCCAGCTCCCCCGCGGAGGGTATAACCTACGAGCAGTACTTC.

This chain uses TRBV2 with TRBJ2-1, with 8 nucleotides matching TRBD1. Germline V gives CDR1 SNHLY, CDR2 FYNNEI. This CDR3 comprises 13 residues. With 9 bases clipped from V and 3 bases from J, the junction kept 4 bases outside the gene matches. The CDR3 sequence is CASGQGFYNEQFF. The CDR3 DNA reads TGTGCCAGTGGACAGGGCTTCTACAATGAGCAGTTCTTC. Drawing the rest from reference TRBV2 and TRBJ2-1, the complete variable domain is EPEVTQTPSHQVTQMGQEVILRCVPISNHLYFYWYRQILGQKVEFLVSFYNNEISEKSEIFDDQFSVERPDGSNFTLKIRSTKLEDSAMYFCASGQGFYNEQFFGPGTRLTVL.

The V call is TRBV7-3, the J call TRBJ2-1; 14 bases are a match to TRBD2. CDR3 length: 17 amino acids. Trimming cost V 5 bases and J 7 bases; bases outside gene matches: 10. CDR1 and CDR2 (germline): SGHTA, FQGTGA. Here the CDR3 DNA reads TGTGCCAGCAGCGACCGACTAGCGGGAGGGGGGGGGAATGAGCAGTTCTTC. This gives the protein CASSDRLAGGGGNEQFF.

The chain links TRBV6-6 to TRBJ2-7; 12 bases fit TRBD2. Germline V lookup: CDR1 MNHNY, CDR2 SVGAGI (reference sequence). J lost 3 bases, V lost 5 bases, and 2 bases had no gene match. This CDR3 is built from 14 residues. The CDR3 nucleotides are TGTGCCAGCAGTGCACTAGCGGGGGGCTACGAGCAGTACTTC. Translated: CASSALAGGYEQYF.

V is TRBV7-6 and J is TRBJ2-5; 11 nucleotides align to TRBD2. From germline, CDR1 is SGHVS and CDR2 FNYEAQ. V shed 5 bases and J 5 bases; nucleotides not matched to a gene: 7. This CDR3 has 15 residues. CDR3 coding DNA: TGTGCCAGCAGCCTCCCGACTAGCGGGGTTGAGACCCAGTACTTC. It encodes CASSLPTSGVETQYF.

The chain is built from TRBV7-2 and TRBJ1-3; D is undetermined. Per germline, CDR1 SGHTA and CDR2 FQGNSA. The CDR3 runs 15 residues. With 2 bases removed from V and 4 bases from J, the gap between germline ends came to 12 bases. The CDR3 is CASSLPAGGGNTIYF. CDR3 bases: TGTGCCAGCAGCTTACCTGCGGGTGGAGGAAACACCATATATTTT.

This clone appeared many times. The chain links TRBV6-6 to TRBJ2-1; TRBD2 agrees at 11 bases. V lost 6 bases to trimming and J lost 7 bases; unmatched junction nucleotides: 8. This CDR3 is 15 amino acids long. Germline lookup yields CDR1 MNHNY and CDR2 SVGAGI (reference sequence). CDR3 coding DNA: TGTGCCAGCAGCAATAGCGGGAGGGCCTTGAATGAGCAGTTCTTC. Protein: CASSNSGRALNEQFF.

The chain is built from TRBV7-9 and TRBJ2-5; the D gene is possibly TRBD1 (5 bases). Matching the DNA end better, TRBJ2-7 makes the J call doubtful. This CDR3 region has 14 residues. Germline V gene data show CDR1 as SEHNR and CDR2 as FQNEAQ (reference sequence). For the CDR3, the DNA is TGTGCCAGCAGCTTAGCGGGGCGTCCCCACGAGCAGTACTTC. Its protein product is CASSLAGRPHEQYF.

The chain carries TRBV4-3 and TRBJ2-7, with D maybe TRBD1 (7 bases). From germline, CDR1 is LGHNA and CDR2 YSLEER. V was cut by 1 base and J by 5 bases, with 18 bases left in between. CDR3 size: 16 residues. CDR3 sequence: CASSQVEGGGPHEQYF. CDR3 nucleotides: TGCGCCAGCAGCCAAGTTGAAGGAGGGGGCCCGCACGAGCAGTACTTC.

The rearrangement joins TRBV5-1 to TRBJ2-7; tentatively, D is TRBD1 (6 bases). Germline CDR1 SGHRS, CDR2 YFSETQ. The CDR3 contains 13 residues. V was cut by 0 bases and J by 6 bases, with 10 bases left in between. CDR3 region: CASSLETGREQYF. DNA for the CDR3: TGCGCCAGCAGCTTGGAGACAGGCCGCGAGCAGTACTTC. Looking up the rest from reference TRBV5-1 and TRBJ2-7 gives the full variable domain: KAGVTQTPRYLIKTRGQQVTLSCSPISGHRSVSWYQQTPGQGLQFLFEYFSETQRNKGNFPGRFSGRQFSNSRSEMNVSTLELGDSALYLCASSLETGREQYFGPGTRLTVT.

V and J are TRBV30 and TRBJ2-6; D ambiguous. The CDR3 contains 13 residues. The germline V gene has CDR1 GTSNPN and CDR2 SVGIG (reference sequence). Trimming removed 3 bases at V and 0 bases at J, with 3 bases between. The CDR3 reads CAWSGSGANVLTF. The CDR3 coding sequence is TGTGCCTGGAGCGGCTCTGGGGCCAACGTCCTGACTTTC.

CDR3 amino acids: CASSYGQNYGYTF. CDR3 DNA: TGTGCCAGCTCGTACGGACAAAACTATGGCTACACCTTC. This rearrangement joins TRBV18 to TRBJ1-2; possible D gene TRBD1, 5 bases. There are 13 residues in the CDR3. V lost 6 bases and J lost 2, with 10 bases in between. The germline V gene encodes CDR1 KGHSH and CDR2 LQKENI.

CDR3 amino acids: CASRGGDYGYTF. The CDR3 nucleotides are TGTGCCAGCCGAGGGGGGGACTATGGCTACACCTTC. The chain uses TRBV19 and TRBJ1-2, with D perhaps matching TRBD1 (6 bases). V was trimmed by 9 bases and J by 3 bases, leaving 11 bases between them. The germline gives CDR1 LNHDA, CDR2 SQIVND (reference sequence). This CDR3 contains 12 residues. The full variable domain, with the rest looked up from reference TRBV19 and TRBJ1-2, is DGGITQSPKYLFRKEGQNVTLSCEQNLNHDAMYWYRQDPGQGLRLIYYSQIVNDFQKGDIAEGYSVSREKKESFPLTVTSAQKNPTAFYLCASRGGDYGYTFGSGTRLTVV.

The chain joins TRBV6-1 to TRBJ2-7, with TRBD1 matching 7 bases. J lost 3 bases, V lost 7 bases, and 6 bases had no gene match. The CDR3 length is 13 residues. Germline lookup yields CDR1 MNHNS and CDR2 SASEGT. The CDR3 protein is CASKGANYYEQYF. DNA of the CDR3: TGTGCCAGCAAGGGGGCGAACTACTACGAGCAGTACTTC.

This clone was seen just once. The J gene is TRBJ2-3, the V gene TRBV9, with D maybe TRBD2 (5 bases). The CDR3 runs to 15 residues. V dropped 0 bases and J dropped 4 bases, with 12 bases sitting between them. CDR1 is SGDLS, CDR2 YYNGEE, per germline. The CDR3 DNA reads TGTGCCAGCAGCGTAGAGTTAGCGAGAGCAGATACGCAGTATTTT. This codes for CASSVELARADTQYF.

The CDR3 sequence: CATNGAGYEQYF. The CDR3 nucleotides read TGTGCCACCAACGGAGCCGGCTACGAGCAGTACTTC. The V and J genes are TRBV28 and TRBJ2-7; D unresolved. CDR3 length: 12 amino acids. Germline V lookup: CDR1 MDHEN, CDR2 SYDVKM. Trimming shortened V by 10 bases and J by 3 bases, and 13 bases separated the two germline ends.

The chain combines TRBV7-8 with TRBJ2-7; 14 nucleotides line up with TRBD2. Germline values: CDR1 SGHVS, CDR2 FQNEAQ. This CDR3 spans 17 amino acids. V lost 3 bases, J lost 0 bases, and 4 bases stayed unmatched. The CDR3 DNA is TGTGCCAGCAGCTTGGGACTAGCGGGAGTTACCTCCTACGAGCAGTACTTC. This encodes CASSLGLAGVTSYEQYF.

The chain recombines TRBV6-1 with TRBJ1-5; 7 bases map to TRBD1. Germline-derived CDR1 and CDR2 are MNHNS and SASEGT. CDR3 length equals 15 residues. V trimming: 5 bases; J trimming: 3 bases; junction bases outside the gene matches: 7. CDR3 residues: CASSSGGRPNQPQHF. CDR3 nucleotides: TGTGCCAGCAGTTCAGGGGGTAGGCCCAATCAGCCCCAGCATTTT.

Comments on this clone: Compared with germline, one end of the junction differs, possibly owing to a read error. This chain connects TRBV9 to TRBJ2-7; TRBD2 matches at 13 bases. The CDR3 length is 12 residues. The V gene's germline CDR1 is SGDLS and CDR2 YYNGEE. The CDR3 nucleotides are TGTGCCAGCAGCGGGACTAGCGGGAGTGTTGACTTC. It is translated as CASSGTSGSVDF.

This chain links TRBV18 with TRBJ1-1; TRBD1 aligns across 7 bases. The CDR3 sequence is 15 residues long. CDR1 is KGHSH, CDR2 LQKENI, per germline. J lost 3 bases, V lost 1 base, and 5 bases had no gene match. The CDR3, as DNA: TGTGCCAGCTCACCACAGGAGGGGGCGTACACTGAAGCTTTCTTT. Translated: CASSPQEGAYTEAFF.

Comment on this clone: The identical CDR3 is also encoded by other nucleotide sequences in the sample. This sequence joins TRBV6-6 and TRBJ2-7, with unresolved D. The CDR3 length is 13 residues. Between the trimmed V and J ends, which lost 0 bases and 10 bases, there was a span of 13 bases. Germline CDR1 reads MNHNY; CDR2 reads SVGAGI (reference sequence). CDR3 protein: CASSYSIAAGQYF. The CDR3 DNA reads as TGTGCCAGCAGTTACTCGATAGCTGCCGGTCAGTACTTC.